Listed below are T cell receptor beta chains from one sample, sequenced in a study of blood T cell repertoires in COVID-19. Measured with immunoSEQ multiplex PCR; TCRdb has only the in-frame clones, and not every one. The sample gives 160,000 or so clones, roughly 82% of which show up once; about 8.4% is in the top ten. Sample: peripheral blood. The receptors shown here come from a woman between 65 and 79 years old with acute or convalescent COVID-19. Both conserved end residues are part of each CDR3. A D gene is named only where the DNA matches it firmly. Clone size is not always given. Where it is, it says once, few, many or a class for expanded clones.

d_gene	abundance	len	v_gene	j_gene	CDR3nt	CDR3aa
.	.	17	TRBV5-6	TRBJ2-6	TGTGCCAGCAGCCCCATGGGGCAGGGGCGTGGGGCCAACGTCCTGACTTTC	CASSPMGQGRGANVLTF
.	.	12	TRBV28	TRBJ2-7	TGTGCCAGTACGACCTTGACTGGAGAGCAGTACTTC	CASTTLTGEQYF
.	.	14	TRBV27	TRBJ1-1	TGTGCCAGCAGCGCGGGACCGAAGAACACTGAAGCTTTCTTT	CASSAGPKNTEAFF
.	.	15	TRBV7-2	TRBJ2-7	TGTGCCAGCACCCCAGCTCTCACAGGGAATGGCGAGCAGTACTTC	CASTPALTGNGEQYF
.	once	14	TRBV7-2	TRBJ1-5	TGTGCCAGCAGCTTAAGCATGAGCAATCAGCCCCAGCATTTT	CASSLSMSNQPQHF
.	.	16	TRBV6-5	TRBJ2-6	TGTGCCAGCAGTTCCTTCAGGGTGGAGGGGGCCAACGTCCTGACTTTC	CASSSFRVEGANVLTF
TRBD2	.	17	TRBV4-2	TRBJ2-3	TGTGCCAGCAGCCAAGACGGGGCTAGCGGGGGGGTAGATACGCAGTATTTT	CASSQDGASGGVDTQYF
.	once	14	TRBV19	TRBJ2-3	TGTGCCAGTAGGACCGGCGGGTCAGCAGATACGCAGTATTTT	CASRTGGSADTQYF
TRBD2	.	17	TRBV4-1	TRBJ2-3	TGCGCCAGCAGCGAAGGTTCTCTAGCGGGATTCACAGATACGCAGTATTTT	CASSEGSLAGFTDTQYF
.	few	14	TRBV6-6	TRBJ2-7	TGTGCCAGCAGTTACGATTACTTGGGAGGCGAGCAGTACTTC	CASSYDYLGGEQYF
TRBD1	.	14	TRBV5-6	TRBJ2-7	TGTGCCACCTCCTCCGGGACAGGTTCCTACGAGCAGTACTTC	CATSSGTGSYEQYF
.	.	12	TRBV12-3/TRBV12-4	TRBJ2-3	TGTGCCAGCAGTTCGGACTCCACTGGGCAGTATTTT	CASSSDSTGQYF
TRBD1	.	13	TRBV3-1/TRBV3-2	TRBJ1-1	TGTGCCAGCGGATCAGGACAGGGGGCTGAAGCTTTCTTT	CASGSGQGAEAFF
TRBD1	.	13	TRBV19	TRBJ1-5	TGTGCCAGCAGGGGACAGCCGACTCAGCCCCAGCATTTT	CASRGQPTQPQHF
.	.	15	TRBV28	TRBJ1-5	TGTGCCAGCATCCCCGGCCGGGAAGGTGTGCGACCCCAGCATTTT	CASIPGREGVRPQHF
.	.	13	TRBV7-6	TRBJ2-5	TGTGCCAGCAGCGGGGGGGCCGGTGAGACCCAGTACTTC	CASSGGAGETQYF
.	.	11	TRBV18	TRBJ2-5	TGTGCCAGCTCACTACAAGAGACCCAGTACTTC	CASSLQETQYF
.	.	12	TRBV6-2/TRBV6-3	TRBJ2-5	TGTGCCAGCAGTTACACTGCAGAGACCCAGTACTTC	CASSYTAETQYF
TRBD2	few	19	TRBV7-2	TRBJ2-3	TGTGCCAGCAGCTTAGCCCGTGGACTAGCGGGGGGGATCACAGATACGCAGTATTTT	CASSLARGLAGGITDTQYF
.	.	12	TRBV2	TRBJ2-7	TGTGCCAGCCTACTTCAGGGGTACGAGCAGTACTTC	CASLLQGYEQYF
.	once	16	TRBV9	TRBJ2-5	TGTGCCAGCAGCGTAGAGCCCTCCAGGGATCAAGAGACCCAGTACTTC	CASSVEPSRDQETQYF
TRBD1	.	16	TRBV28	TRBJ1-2	TGTGCCAGCAGCCCCCGACAGGGCGGCCACCACCATGGCTACACCTTC	CASSPRQGGHHHGYTF
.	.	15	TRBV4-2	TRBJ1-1	TGTGCCAGCAGCCAAGAAGGCAGGGGAAACACTGAAGCTTTCTTT	CASSQEGRGNTEAFF
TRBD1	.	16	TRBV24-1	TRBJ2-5	TGTGCCACCAGTGACTTTGGACAGGGGGGGAAAGAGACCCAGTACTTC	CATSDFGQGGKETQYF
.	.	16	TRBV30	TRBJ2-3	TGTGCCTGGAACACAGGGCTTGGAGCAAGCACAGATACGCAGTATTTT	CAWNTGLGASTDTQYF
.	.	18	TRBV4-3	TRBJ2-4	TGCGCCAGCAGCCAAGTGTCCCTTCCCCCACCCGGAGGGAACATTCAGTACTTC	CASSQVSLPPPGGNIQYF